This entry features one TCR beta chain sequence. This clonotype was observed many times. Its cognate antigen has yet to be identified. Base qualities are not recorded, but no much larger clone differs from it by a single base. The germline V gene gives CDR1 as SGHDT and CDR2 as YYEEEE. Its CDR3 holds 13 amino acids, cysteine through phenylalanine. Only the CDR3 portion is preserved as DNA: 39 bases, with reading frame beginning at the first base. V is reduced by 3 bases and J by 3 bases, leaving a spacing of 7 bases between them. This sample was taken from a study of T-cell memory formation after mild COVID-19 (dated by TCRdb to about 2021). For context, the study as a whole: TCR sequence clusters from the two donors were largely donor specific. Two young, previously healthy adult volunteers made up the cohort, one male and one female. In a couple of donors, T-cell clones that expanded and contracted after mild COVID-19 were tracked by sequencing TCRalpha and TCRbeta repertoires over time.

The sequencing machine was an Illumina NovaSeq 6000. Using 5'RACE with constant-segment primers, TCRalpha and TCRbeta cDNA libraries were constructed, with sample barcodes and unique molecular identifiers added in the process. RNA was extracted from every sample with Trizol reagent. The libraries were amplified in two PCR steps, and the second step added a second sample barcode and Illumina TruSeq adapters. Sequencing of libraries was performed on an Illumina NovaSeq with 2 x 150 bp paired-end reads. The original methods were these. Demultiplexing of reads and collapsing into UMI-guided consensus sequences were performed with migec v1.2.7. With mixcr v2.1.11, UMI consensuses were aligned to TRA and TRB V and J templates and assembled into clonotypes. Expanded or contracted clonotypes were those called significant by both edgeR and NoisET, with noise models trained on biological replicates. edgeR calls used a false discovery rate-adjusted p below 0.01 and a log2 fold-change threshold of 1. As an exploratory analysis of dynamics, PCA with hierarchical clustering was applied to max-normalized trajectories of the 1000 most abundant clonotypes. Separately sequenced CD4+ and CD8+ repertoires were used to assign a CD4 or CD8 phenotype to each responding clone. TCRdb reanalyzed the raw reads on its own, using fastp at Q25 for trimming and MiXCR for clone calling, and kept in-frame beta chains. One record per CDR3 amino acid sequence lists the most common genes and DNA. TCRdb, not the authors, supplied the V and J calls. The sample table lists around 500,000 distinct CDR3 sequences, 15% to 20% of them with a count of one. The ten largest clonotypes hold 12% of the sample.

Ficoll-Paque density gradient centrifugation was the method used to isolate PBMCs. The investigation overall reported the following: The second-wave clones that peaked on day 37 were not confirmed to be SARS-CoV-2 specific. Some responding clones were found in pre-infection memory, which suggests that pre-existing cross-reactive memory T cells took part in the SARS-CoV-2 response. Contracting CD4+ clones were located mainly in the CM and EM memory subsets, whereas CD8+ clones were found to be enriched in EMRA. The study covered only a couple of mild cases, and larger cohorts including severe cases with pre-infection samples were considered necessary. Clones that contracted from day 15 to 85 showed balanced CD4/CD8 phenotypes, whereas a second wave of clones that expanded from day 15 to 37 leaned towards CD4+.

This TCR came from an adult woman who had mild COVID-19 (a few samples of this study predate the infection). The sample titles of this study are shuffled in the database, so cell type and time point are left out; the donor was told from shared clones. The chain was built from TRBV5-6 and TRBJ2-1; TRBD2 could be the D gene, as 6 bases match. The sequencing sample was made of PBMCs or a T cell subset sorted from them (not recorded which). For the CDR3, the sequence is CASSSDYYNEQFF. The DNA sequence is TGTGCCAGCAGCTCGGACTACTACAATGAGCAGTTCTTC.